Only a few counts were recorded for the clone carrying this T cell receptor (beta chain). This entry belongs to a study of blood T cell repertoires in COVID-19. Background on the study: PBMCs, B-cell-depleted T cells, or T cells provided the cDNA or gDNA that made up the material.

Germline V gives CDR1 SEHNR, CDR2 FQNEAQ (reference sequence). V lost 5 bases, J lost 3 bases, and 13 bases lay in between. CDR3 length: 14 amino acids. Produced via immunoSEQ multiplex PCR; TCRdb's table is partial and in-frame only. The sample has 350,000 to 450,000 clones, about 88% seen once. Sequencing was done on a sample of peripheral blood. The chain recombines TRBV7-9 with TRBJ1-1; D possibly corresponds to TRBD1 (6 bases). The clonotype was recovered from a woman in her thirties or forties with COVID-19, enrolled during active disease. The chain's CDR3 is CASSPGTSYTEAFF. DNA for the CDR3: TGTGCCAGCAGCCCCGGGACATCCTACACTGAAGCTTTCTTT.